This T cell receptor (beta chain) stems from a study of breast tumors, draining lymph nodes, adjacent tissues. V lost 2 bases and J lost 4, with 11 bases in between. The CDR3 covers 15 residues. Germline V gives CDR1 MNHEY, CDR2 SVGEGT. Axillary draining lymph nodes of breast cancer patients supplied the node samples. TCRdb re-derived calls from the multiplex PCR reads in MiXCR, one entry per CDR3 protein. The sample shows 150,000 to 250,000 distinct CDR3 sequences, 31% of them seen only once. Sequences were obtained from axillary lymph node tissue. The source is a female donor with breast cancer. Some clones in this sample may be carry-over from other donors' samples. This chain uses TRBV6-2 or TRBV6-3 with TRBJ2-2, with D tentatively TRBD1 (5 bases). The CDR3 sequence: CASSYTQVPTGELFF. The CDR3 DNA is TGTGCCAGCAGTTACACACAGGTCCCCACCGGGGAGCTGTTTTTT.